These 10 T cell receptor beta chains were sequenced from one sample in a study of T cells in Graves' hyperthyroidism and ophthalmopathy. RNA transcripts served as the template for amplifying TCR beta CDR3 regions. TCR CDR3 underwent first-round RT-PCR with the HTBI primer set. Via MiXCR, TCRdb re-called the multiplex PCR reads, giving one row per CDR3 protein. The repertoire holds roughly 570,000 distinct CDR3 sequences, 35% to 55% seen once, with approximately 8.4% in the top ten. The specimen was peripheral blood or thyroid tissue (not recorded which). All receptors come from a woman in her late teens or twenties with Graves' hyperthyroidism.

This clonotype was detected once. This may be a read error, as it is one base from a much larger clone. This chain joins TRBV29-1 and TRBJ2-7; 7 bases fit TRBD2. The length of the CDR3 is 15 residues. Per germline, CDR1 SQVTM and CDR2 ANQGSEA. V lost 2 bases, J lost 2 bases, and 9 bases stayed unmatched. As DNA, the CDR3 is TGCAGCGTTGAATCGGCGGGAGTCAGTGCCTACGAGCAGTACTTC. Protein: CSVESAGVSAYEQYF.

The chain is built from TRBV7-6 and TRBJ2-5; the D gene could be TRBD1 or TRBD2 (6 bases each). There are 12 residues in the CDR3. V was pared by 8 bases and J by 4 bases, with 11 bases between. Germline V lookup: CDR1 SGHVS, CDR2 FNYEAQ. The CDR3 loop is CASGGQGETQYF. In DNA form, the CDR3 reads TGTGCCAGCGGGGGGCAGGGAGAGACCCAGTACTTC.

This CDR3 reads CASKGDGYTF. The CDR3 bases are TGCGCCAGCAAGGGGGATGGCTACACCTTC. This chain uses TRBV10-2 with TRBJ1-2, with D perhaps matching TRBD1 (6 bases). The V gene's germline CDR1 is WSHSY and CDR2 SAAADI. The CDR3 totals 10 residues. V lost 7 bases, J lost 6 bases, and 6 bases lay in between.

This clonotype has at least ten counts. The chain combines TRBV29-1 with TRBJ2-2, with unresolved D. The CDR3 consists of 16 residues. Germline lookup yields CDR1 SQVTM and CDR2 ANQGSEA. V was clipped by 0 bases and J by 0 bases, with 11 bases between them. The chain's CDR3 is CSVEEAATANTGELFF. The CDR3 DNA reads TGCAGCGTTGAAGAGGCAGCTACTGCGAACACCGGGGAGCTGTTTTTT.

Ten or more counts support this clonotype. The CDR3 nucleotides read TGTGCCAGCAGCTCCGACAGAAACACTGAAGCTTTCTTT. Translated: CASSSDRNTEAFF. The chain joins TRBV7-6 to TRBJ1-1; a weak D match, TRBD1 (5 bases). The V gene lost 4 bases and the J gene lost 2 bases, with 8 bases spanning the gap. The CDR3 consists of 13 residues. CDR1 is SGHVS, CDR2 FNYEAQ, per germline.

As to this clonotype: Possible read error: a much larger clone is one base away. The conserved final phenylalanine or tryptophan is absent from the CDR3, which likely points to a read error. The chain has TRBV5-4 and TRBJ2-7; D remains unclear. This CDR3 is built from 14 residues. CDR1 SGHNT and CDR2 YYREEE come from the germline V gene (reference sequence). The V and J ends lost 2 bases and 3 bases respectively, with 12 bases between them. CDR3 in DNA: TGTGCCAGCAGCTTAGGGTGGCGGATCTACGAGCAGTACCTC. Its translation is CASSLGWRIYEQYL.

The sample holds many counts of this clonotype. This chain uses TRBV24-1 with TRBJ2-2, with D perhaps being TRBD1 or TRBD2 (5 bases each). Germline V CDR1 and CDR2: KGHDR, SFDVKD. Trimming took off 4 bases at V and 5 bases at J, with 16 bases between the two ends. CDR3 length: 16 amino acids. Here the CDR3 reads CATSERDLEGTGELFF. The DNA for the CDR3 is TGTGCCACCAGTGAAAGGGACCTCGAGGGGACCGGGGAGCTGTTTTTT.

At least ten counts were recorded for this clonotype. This chain joins TRBV5-6 and TRBJ1-4; D is undetermined. V was trimmed by 2 bases and J by 5 bases, leaving 7 bases between them. The CDR3 loop spans 13 amino acids. Germline-derived CDR1 and CDR2 are SGHDT and YYEEEE. CDR3 coding DNA: TGTGCCAGCAGCTTTGCCCGAAATGAAAAACTGTTTTTT. Translating it yields CASSFARNEKLFF.

This chain uses TRBV29-1 with TRBJ1-5, with 8 bases lining up with TRBD1. The CDR3 has 14 amino acids. Germline V gene data show CDR1 as SQVTM and CDR2 as ANQGSEA. Losses at the gene ends were 7 bases for V and 3 bases for J; bases not matched to a gene: 8. The DNA of the CDR3 is TGCAGCGCTAGACAGGGGACAGTCAATCAGCCCCAGCATTTT. Protein product: CSARQGTVNQPQHF.

J is TRBJ2-5 and V is TRBV12-3 or TRBV12-4; TRBD1 or TRBD2 may be the D gene (5 bases each). The CDR3 covers 14 residues. The V end lost 4 bases, the J end lost 1 base, and 10 bases lay between the germline ends. Here the CDR3 DNA reads TGTGCCAGCAGTTACTCGGGGCTCCAAGAGACCCAGTACTTC. It is translated as CASSYSGLQETQYF.